This TCR beta chain is from a study of T cell responses to AZD1222 COVID-19 vaccine. The V and J ends lost 0 bases and 10 bases respectively, with 9 bases between them. This CDR3 has 12 amino acids. CDR1 is MRHNA, CDR2 SNTAGT, per germline. Generated by immunoSEQ multiplex PCR, the TCRdb table keeps only in-frame clones and is missing some. The table lists 100,000 to 150,000 clones, around nine tenths of them singletons, with roughly 7.2% in the top ten. The receptor's source is an adult in good health. The material was peripheral blood, obtained on day 0 of AZD1222 vaccination. This rearrangement joins TRBV6-4 to TRBJ1-1, with TRBD1 as a possible D gene (6 bases). CDR3 coding DNA: TGTGCCAGCAGTGACTCGGTAGGGGGAGCTTTCTTT. Its protein is CASSDSVGGAFF.